A selection of T cell receptor beta chains follows, all from one sample in a study of control samples from healthy donors and cancer patients. The table came from immunoSEQ multiplex PCR; TCRdb's copy has only in-frame clones and leaves some out. The sample has tens of thousands of clones; 94% are singletons. The sequenced sample consisted of blood. These receptors all stem from a woman aged 25 to 39 in good health. The CDR3 runs from the conserved cysteine through the conserved F or W. The order of the fields is D gene, clone size, J gene, V gene, CDR3 DNA, CDR3 protein. A D gene is named only where the DNA matches it firmly. Expanded clones get a size class; other rows say once, few or many, or leave the size out.

d_gene: TRBD1; abundance: once; j_gene: TRBJ1-1; v_gene: TRBV7-9; CDR3nt: TGTGCCAGCAGCCCCAGGGGGGGGGTTAGCACTGAAGCTTTCTTT; CDR3aa: CASSPRGGVSTEAFF
d_gene: .; abundance: .; j_gene: TRBJ1-3; v_gene: TRBV21-1; CDR3nt: TGTGCCAGCCTCGGTCAGGGAGGGCTGGGGTGTGGAAACACCATATATTTT; CDR3aa: CASLGQGGLGCGNTIYF
d_gene: .; abundance: .; j_gene: TRBJ2-2; v_gene: TRBV4-1; CDR3nt: TGCGCCAGCAGCCAAGAAGCAAGCGCCGCGAACACCGGGGAGCTGTTTTTT; CDR3aa: CASSQEASAANTGELFF
d_gene: .; abundance: .; j_gene: TRBJ1-2; v_gene: TRBV18; CDR3nt: TGTGCCAGCTCACCACTGGAAGGGAATGGCTACACCTTC; CDR3aa: CASSPLEGNGYTF
d_gene: .; abundance: .; j_gene: TRBJ1-4; v_gene: TRBV3-1/TRBV3-2; CDR3nt: TGTGCCAGCAGCCAAGATGAGGCAGGGACGGGGTTTGAAAAACTGTTTTTT; CDR3aa: CASSQDEAGTGFEKLFF
d_gene: TRBD1; abundance: .; j_gene: TRBJ2-2; v_gene: TRBV19; CDR3nt: TGTGCCAGCACGCTACAGGGGGCAGGTGCCGGGGAGCTGTTTTTT; CDR3aa: CASTLQGAGAGELFF
d_gene: .; abundance: once; j_gene: TRBJ2-4; v_gene: TRBV28; CDR3nt: TGTGCCAGCATGGGAGGGGGCTCAAACATTCAGTACTTC; CDR3aa: CASMGGGSNIQYF
d_gene: .; abundance: .; j_gene: TRBJ2-7; v_gene: TRBV19; CDR3nt: TGTGCCAGTAGTATAGGAGCGGAATCAAGCTCCTACGAGCAGTACTTC; CDR3aa: CASSIGAESSSYEQYF
d_gene: TRBD2; abundance: .; j_gene: TRBJ2-2; v_gene: TRBV9; CDR3nt: TGTGCCAGCAGCGTCAGCGGGACTAGCGGGATTAACGGGGAGCTGTTTTTT; CDR3aa: CASSVSGTSGINGELFF
d_gene: .; abundance: .; j_gene: TRBJ2-7; v_gene: TRBV7-2; CDR3nt: TGTGCCAGCAGCTCCTTTAGCTCCTACGAGCAGTACTTC; CDR3aa: CASSSFSSYEQYF
d_gene: .; abundance: .; j_gene: TRBJ1-5; v_gene: TRBV27; CDR3nt: TGTGCCACCAGGGAGGTTGGCCGGAGCAATCAGCCCCAGCATTTT; CDR3aa: CATREVGRSNQPQHF
d_gene: .; abundance: .; j_gene: TRBJ1-1; v_gene: TRBV7-2; CDR3nt: TGTGCCAGCAGCTTAGGAGGGACGGCTGAAGCTTTCTTT; CDR3aa: CASSLGGTAEAFF
d_gene: TRBD1; abundance: .; j_gene: TRBJ1-5; v_gene: TRBV28; CDR3nt: TGTGCCACAGGGGGATATAGCAATCAGCCCCAGCATTTT; CDR3aa: CATGGYSNQPQHF